This T cell receptor (beta chain) was sequenced during a study of CXCR3-negative and CXCR3-positive naive CD8 T cells. Study-wide context: Sequencing gave about 135 million TRB reads overall, about 1.5 +/- 0.3 million per library. Study findings and constraints: Comparably high diversity was seen in both naive subsets, and much lower diversity in memory CD8+ cells.

Carrying UMI labels, the TRB cDNA libraries were prepared through 5' RACE. TCRdb re-analyzed the 5' RACE reads; it lists each CDR3 protein once, without DNA. The sample holds tens of thousands of distinct CDR3 sequences. Of note for this clonotype: Its matching antigen is unknown.

CDR1 and CDR2 from the germline V gene are SQVTM and ANQGSEA. The CDR3 totals 11 residues. The TCR sequence derives from a human donor in good health. Some clones in this sample may be carry-over from other donors' samples. The sample taken for sequencing was memory CD8+ T cells from blood. The rearrangement uses TRBV29-1 and TRBJ2-7; the TCRdb call, TRBD1, lacks DNA for checking. The CDR3 is CSVPLPRSQYF.